Presented here are 3 T cell receptor beta chains from one specimen sequenced in a study of CD8+ T cells in alopecia areata (dated by TCRdb to the late 2010s). Receptor libraries were prepared by the immunoSEQ multiplex PCR assay. To provide template for TCR sequencing, every sample had RNA extracted and reverse transcribed into cDNA. Here the immuneACCESS table is served through TCRdb, limited to in-frame sequences with V and J called. Missing clones are a known gap in these copies; in checked studies unresolved V genes cover under half, and the rest lacks a known reason. The sample includes 120,000 or so clones, with approximately 60% observed a single time. The top ten clonotypes cover around 6% of the sample. The sample's time point, from its label and the paper: around 4 weeks on oral tofacitinib. The sample's treatment or condition label is to be understood as: oral pan-JAK inhibitor, 5-10 mg twice daily.

The starting material was CD4+ T cells sorted from blood, obtained at week 4, from a patient treated with tofacitinib. These TCRs come from a human donor with alopecia areata.

V gene TRBV10-3 combines with J gene TRBJ2-3; TRBD1 might be the D (6 bases). CDR3 length: 13 residues. Trimming removed 6 bases at V and 2 bases at J, with 9 bases between. CDR1 and CDR2 (germline): ENHRY, SYGVKD. For the CDR3, the DNA is TGTGCCATCAGAGGACAGATCACAGATACGCAGTATTTT. It encodes CAIRGQITDTQYF.

This sequence joins TRBV9 and TRBJ2-2, with 9 bases identical to TRBD1. Germline trimming cut 3 bases from V and 6 bases from J; bases unmatched to any gene: 3. The germline CDR1 and CDR2 sequences are SGDLS and YYNGEE. The CDR3 is 14 amino acids. CDR3 loop: CASSARTGAGELFF. CDR3 in DNA: TGTGCCAGCAGCGCGCGGACAGGGGCCGGGGAGCTGTTTTTT.

This sequence joins TRBV5-4 and TRBJ2-5; 9 bases are shared with TRBD2. J gave up 2 bases and V 4 bases, and 9 bases lay outside the gene matches. The CDR3 extends over 16 amino acids. The germline V gene encodes CDR1 SGHNT and CDR2 YYREEE (reference sequence). The CDR3 region is CASSVGASGIQETQYF. CDR3 nucleotide sequence: TGTGCCAGCAGCGTCGGGGCTAGCGGGATACAAGAGACCCAGTACTTC.